Listed below are T cell receptor beta chains from one sample, sequenced in a study of Graves' ophthalmopathy and Graves' hyperthyroidism. TCRdb itself ran the multiplex PCR reads through MiXCR, one entry per CDR3 protein. The sample holds 150,000 to 200,000 distinct CDR3 sequences, around two fifths seen once. The specimen was peripheral blood. All receptors derive from a man in his thirties or forties with Graves' ophthalmopathy. Both conserved end residues are part of each CDR3. Each record gives: CDR3 length, V gene, clone size, J gene, D gene, CDR3 protein, CDR3 DNA. The D gene is left open where the match is weak. A row's size may be missing; if present it is once, few, many or a size class.

length: 22; V: TRBV19; size: many; J: TRBJ2-7; D: TRBD1; CDR3: CASSTKPPGTGGATGSLSEQYF; DNA: TGTGCCAGTAGTACTAAGCCCCCCGGGACAGGGGGCGCGACGGGTTCTCTTTCCGAGCAGTACTTC
length: 14; V: TRBV4-3; size: many; J: TRBJ1-1; D: NA; CDR3: CASSQDRRGPLAFF; DNA: TGCGCCAGCAGCCAAGATCGGAGGGGTCCTTTAGCTTTCTTT
length: 13; V: TRBV12-3/TRBV12-4; size: NA; J: TRBJ1-1; D: NA; CDR3: CASSSRVRGEAFF; DNA: TGTGCCAGCAGTTCCCGGGTTAGGGGCGAAGCTTTCTTT
length: 17; V: TRBV11-2; size: many; J: TRBJ2-5; D: TRBD2; CDR3: CASSLEIAGGPVETQYF; DNA: TGTGCCAGCAGCTTAGAAATAGCGGGAGGGCCGGTTGAGACCCAGTACTTC
length: 13; V: TRBV24-1; size: many; J: TRBJ1-2; D: NA; CDR3: CATSDFAGSGYTF; DNA: TGTGCCACCAGTGATTTTGCGGGAAGCGGCTACACCTTC
length: 14; V: TRBV7-2; size: NA; J: TRBJ2-5; D: NA; CDR3: CASSLAGSQETQYF; DNA: TGTGCCAGCAGCTTAGCTGGCAGCCAAGAGACCCAGTACTTC
length: 15; V: TRBV7-6; size: NA; J: TRBJ2-5; D: TRBD2; CDR3: CASSLVAGVRETQYF; DNA: TGTGCCAGCAGCTTAGTGGCGGGAGTGAGGGAGACCCAGTACTTC
length: 15; V: TRBV27; size: once; J: TRBJ1-1; D: NA; CDR3: CASSLSRGLNTEAFF; DNA: TGTGCCAGCAGTTTATCACGGGGATTGAACACTGAAGCTTTCTTT
length: 13; V: TRBV12-3/TRBV12-4; size: many; J: TRBJ2-7; D: NA; CDR3: CASTSTGAYEQYF; DNA: TGTGCCAGCACAAGTACAGGCGCCTACGAGCAGTACTTC
length: 16; V: TRBV7-8; size: many; J: TRBJ1-3; D: NA; CDR3: CASSLGGGASRNTIYF; DNA: TGTGCCAGCAGCTTGGGAGGGGGGGCCTCTCGTAACACCATATATTTT
length: 13; V: TRBV6-1; size: once; J: TRBJ1-1; D: NA; CDR3: CASKDGIRTEAFF; DNA: TGTGCCAGCAAGGATGGTATTAGGACTGAAGCTTTCTTT
length: 10; V: TRBV30; size: many; J: TRBJ1-1; D: NA; CDR3: CAWLSTEAFF; DNA: TGTGCCTGGCTGAGCACTGAAGCTTTCTTT
length: 11; V: TRBV12-3/TRBV12-4; size: many; J: TRBJ2-4; D: NA; CDR3: CASSDGDIQYF; DNA: TGTGCCAGCAGTGATGGGGACATTCAGTACTTC
length: 16; V: TRBV20-1; size: many; J: TRBJ2-7; D: TRBD2; CDR3: CSARPRTSGLIHEQYF; DNA: TGCAGTGCTAGACCAAGGACTAGCGGCTTGATCCACGAGCAGTACTTC
length: 15; V: TRBV19; size: many; J: TRBJ2-7; D: NA; CDR3: CASSTEPGHQYEQYF; DNA: TGTGCCAGTAGTACCGAACCGGGACACCAATACGAGCAGTACTTC
length: 14; V: TRBV11-2; size: NA; J: TRBJ2-5; D: NA; CDR3: CASSQDLMGETQYF; DNA: TGTGCCAGCAGCCAGGACCTTATGGGGGAAACCCAGTACTTC
length: 13; V: TRBV6-4; size: NA; J: TRBJ1-2; D: NA; CDR3: CASSEEFGYGYTF; DNA: TGTGCCAGCAGTGAAGAGTTTGGCTATGGCTACACCTTC
length: 14; V: TRBV12-3/TRBV12-4; size: NA; J: TRBJ1-2; D: NA; CDR3: CASSWVGLNYGYTF; DNA: TGTGCCAGCAGTTGGGTGGGGCTCAACTATGGCTACACCTTC
length: 15; V: TRBV14; size: many; J: TRBJ2-7; D: TRBD1; CDR3: CASSQGQGARYEQYF; DNA: TGTGCCAGCAGCCAGGGACAGGGGGCGCGGTACGAGCAGTACTTC
length: 13; V: TRBV12-3/TRBV12-4; size: many; J: TRBJ2-3; D: NA; CDR3: CASSFGGTDTQYF; DNA: TGTGCCAGCAGTTTTGGGGGAACAGATACGCAGTATTTT
length: 15; V: TRBV30; size: many; J: TRBJ1-2; D: NA; CDR3: CAWSVGGSLNYGYTF; DNA: TGTGCCTGGAGTGTAGGAGGCAGTTTGAACTATGGCTACACCTTC
length: 14; V: TRBV10-3; size: many; J: TRBJ1-2; D: TRBD1; CDR3: CAGRPGQKNYGYTF; DNA: TGTGCCGGGAGACCGGGACAGAAGAACTATGGCTACACCTTC
length: 13; V: TRBV18; size: many; J: TRBJ2-5; D: NA; CDR3: CASSPTSQETQYF; DNA: TGTGCCAGCTCCCCTACCTCCCAAGAGACCCAGTACTTC
length: 15; V: TRBV7-2; size: many; J: TRBJ2-7; D: TRBD2; CDR3: CASSFRQREAYEQYF; DNA: TGTGCCAGCAGCTTCAGACAGCGGGAGGCTTACGAGCAGTACTTC
length: 17; V: TRBV12-3/TRBV12-4; size: many; J: TRBJ2-3; D: TRBD2; CDR3: CASSLRLAGAFTDTQYF; DNA: TGTGCCAGCAGTTTACGACTAGCGGGAGCGTTCACAGATACGCAGTATTTT
length: 14; V: TRBV27; size: few; J: TRBJ1-1; D: NA; CDR3: CASSLGSQVSEAFF; DNA: TGTGCCAGCAGTTTGGGGAGCCAGGTCAGTGAAGCTTTCTTT
length: 14; V: TRBV6-5; size: many; J: TRBJ2-4; D: NA; CDR3: CASSPTLAKNIQYF; DNA: TGTGCCAGCAGCCCCACTCTAGCCAAAAACATTCAGTACTTC
length: 12; V: TRBV28; size: many; J: TRBJ1-1; D: NA; CDR3: CASSLRSTEAFF; DNA: TGTGCCAGCAGTTTACGTTCCACTGAAGCTTTCTTT